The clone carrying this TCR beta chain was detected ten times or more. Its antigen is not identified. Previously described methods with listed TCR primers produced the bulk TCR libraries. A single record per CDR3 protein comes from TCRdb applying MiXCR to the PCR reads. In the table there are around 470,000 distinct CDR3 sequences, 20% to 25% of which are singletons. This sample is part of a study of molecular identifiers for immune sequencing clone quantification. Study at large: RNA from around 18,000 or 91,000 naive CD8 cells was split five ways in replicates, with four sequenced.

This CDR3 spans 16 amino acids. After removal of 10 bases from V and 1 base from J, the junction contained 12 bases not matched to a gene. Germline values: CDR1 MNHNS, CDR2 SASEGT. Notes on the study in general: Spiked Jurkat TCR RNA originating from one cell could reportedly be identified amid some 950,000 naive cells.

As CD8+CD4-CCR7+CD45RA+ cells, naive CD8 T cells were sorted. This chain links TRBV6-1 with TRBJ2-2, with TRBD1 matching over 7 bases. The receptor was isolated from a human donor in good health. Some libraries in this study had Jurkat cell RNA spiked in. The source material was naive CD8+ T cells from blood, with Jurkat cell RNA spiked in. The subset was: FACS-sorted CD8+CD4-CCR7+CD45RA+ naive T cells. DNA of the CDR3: TGTGCCACGAAACTACTGACAGGGCGGAACACCGGGGAGCTGTTTTTT. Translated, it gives CATKLLTGRNTGELFF.